The next 3 T cell receptor beta chains were all read from a single sample in a study of vaccination and CD4 T cells after COVID-19. At the Johns Hopkins FTIC core, DNA taken from cultured CD4+ T cells was sequenced by way of the Oncomine TCR Beta short-read assay. Each CDR3 protein is one row after TCRdb ran MiXCR on the PCR reads. The sample has approximately 1,300 distinct CDR3 sequences, 45% to 50% seen once. No antigen is known for these receptors. Treatment given: 10-day PBMC culture with coronavirus spike peptide pools or control peptides (ViraFEST assay). From the unexposed donor, CD4+ T cells were collected ahead of the COVID-19 pandemic (2011-2018). Sequenced: CD4+ T cells from blood, cultured in vitro. These receptors were obtained from a human donor in good health.

This clonotype appeared a few times. The chain is built from TRBV24-1 and TRBJ2-1; D perhaps matches TRBD2 (5 bases). This CDR3 contains 16 residues. V gave up 2 bases and J gave up 10 bases, with 20 bases separating them. Germline CDR1 is KGHDR and CDR2 is SFDVKD. CDR3 sequence (DNA): TGTGCCACCAGTGATTCCGATACGGGGTGGTTGGGAGAGCAGTTCTTC. Protein product: CATSDSDTGWLGEQFF.

The chain couples TRBV25-1 to TRBJ2-3; 12 nucleotides match TRBD2. Germline CDR1 reads MGHDK; CDR2 reads SYGVNS. Losses at the gene ends were 6 bases for V and 2 bases for J; bases not matched to a gene: 6. The CDR3 has 16 residues. CDR3 in amino acids: CASSFGLAGFTDTQYF. The CDR3 DNA is TGTGCCAGCAGCTTCGGACTAGCGGGGTTCACAGATACGCAGTATTTT. The full variable domain, rest sourced from reference TRBV25-1 and TRBJ2-3, is EADIYQTPRYLVIGTGKKITLECSQTMGHDKMYWYQQDPGMELHLIHYSYGVNSTEKGDLSSESTVSRIRTEHFPLTLESARPSHTSQYLCASSFGLAGFTDTQYFGPGTRLTVL.

The V call is TRBV7-3, the J call TRBJ1-6; D is unclear. The CDR3 has 15 residues. The germline gives CDR1 SGHTA, CDR2 FQGTGA. Deletions cut 0 bases from V and 8 bases from J, with 11 bases between. The CDR3 DNA reads as TGTGCCAGCAGCTTAACGAGGGCAGGCGATTCACCCCTCCACTTT. Encoded protein: CASSLTRAGDSPLHF.